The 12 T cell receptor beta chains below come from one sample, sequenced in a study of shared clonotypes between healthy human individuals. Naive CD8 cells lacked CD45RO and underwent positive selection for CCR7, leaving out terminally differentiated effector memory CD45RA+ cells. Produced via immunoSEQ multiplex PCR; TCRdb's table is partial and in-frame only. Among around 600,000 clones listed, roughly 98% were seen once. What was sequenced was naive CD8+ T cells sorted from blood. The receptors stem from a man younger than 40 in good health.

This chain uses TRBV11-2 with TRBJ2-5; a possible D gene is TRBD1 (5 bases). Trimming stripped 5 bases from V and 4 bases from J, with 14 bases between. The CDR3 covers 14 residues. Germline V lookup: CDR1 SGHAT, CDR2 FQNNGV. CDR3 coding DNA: TGTGCCAGCAGCCCAACGGACACGCGAGAGACCCAGTACTTC. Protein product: CASSPTDTRETQYF. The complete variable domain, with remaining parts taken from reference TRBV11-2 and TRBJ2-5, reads EAGVAQSPRYKIIEKRQSVAFWCNPISGHATLYWYQQILGQGPKLLIQFQNNGVVDDSQLPKDRFSAERLKGVDSTLKIQPAKLEDSAVYLCASSPTDTRETQYFGPGTRLLVL.

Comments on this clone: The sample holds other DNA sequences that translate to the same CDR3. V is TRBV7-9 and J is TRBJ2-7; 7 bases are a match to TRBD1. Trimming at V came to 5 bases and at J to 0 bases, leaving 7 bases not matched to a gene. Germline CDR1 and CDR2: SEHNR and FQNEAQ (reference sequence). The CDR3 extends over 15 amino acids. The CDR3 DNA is TGTGCCAGCAGCCCCCCAGGGGGAAGCTCCTACGAGCAGTACTTC. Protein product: CASSPPGGSSYEQYF.

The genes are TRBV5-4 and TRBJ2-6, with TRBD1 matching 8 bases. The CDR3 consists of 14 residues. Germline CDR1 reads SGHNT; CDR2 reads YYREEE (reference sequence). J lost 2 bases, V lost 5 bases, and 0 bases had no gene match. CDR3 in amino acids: CASRQGAGANVLTF. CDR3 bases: TGTGCCAGCAGACAGGGGGCTGGGGCCAACGTCCTGACTTTC.

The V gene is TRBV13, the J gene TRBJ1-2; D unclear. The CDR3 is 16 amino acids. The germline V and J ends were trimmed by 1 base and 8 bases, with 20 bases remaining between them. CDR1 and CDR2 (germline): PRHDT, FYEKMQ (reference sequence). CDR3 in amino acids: CASSLAVQAMKGGYTF. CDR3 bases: TGTGCCAGCAGCTTAGCGGTGCAGGCCATGAAGGGCGGCTACACCTTC.

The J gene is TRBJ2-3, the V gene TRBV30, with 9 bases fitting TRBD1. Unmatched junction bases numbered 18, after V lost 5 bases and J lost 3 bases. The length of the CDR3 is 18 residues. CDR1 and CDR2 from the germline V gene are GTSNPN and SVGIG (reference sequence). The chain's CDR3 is CAWQVGGTGTGTTDTQYF. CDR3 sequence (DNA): TGTGCCTGGCAAGTAGGGGGGACAGGGACAGGGACGACAGATACGCAGTATTTT.

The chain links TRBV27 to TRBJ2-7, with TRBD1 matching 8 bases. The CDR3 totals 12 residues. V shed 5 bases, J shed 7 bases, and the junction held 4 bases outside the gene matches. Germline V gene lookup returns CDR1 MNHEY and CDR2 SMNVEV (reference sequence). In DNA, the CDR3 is TGTGCCAGCAGTACAGGGGGGAGGGAGCAGTACTTC. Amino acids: CASSTGGREQYF.

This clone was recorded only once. This CDR3 reads CASSLGGSGYEQYF. The CDR3 DNA follows: TGTGCCAGCAGCTTGGGAGGAAGCGGCTACGAGCAGTACTTC. This rearrangement joins TRBV5-6 to TRBJ2-7, with a tentative D call TRBD2 (5 bases). Germline assignment: CDR1 SGHDT and CDR2 YYEEEE. The CDR3 runs to 14 residues. Deletions cut 0 bases from V and 3 bases from J, with 10 bases between. The whole variable domain, filled in from reference TRBV5-6 and TRBJ2-7, reads DAGVTQSPTHLIKTRGQQVTLRCSPKSGHDTVSWYQQALGQGPQFIFQYYEEEERQRGNFPDRFSGHQFPNYSSELNVNALLLGDSALYLCASSLGGSGYEQYFGPGTRLTVT.

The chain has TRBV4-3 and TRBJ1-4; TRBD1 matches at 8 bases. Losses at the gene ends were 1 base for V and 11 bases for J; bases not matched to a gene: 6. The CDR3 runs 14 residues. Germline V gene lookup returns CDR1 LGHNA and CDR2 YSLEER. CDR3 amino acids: CASSQGTGRWKLFF. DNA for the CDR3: TGCGCCAGCAGCCAAGGGACAGGGCGCTGGAAACTGTTTTTT.

This chain's CDR3 is CASMFEWGGSGANVLTF. In DNA form, the CDR3 reads TGTGCCAGCATGTTTGAATGGGGGGGCTCTGGGGCCAACGTCCTGACTTTC. The chain uses TRBV27 and TRBJ2-6; TRBD2 matches 7 bases. Germline values: CDR1 MNHEY, CDR2 SMNVEV (reference sequence). CDR3 length equals 17 residues. V dropped 7 bases and J dropped 0; count of bases not matched to a gene: 9. Based on the CDR3 plus reference TRBV27 and TRBJ2-6, the full variable domain is EAQVTQNPRYLITVTGKKLTVTCSQNMNHEYMSWYRQDPGLGLRQIYYSMNVEVTDKGDVPEGYKVSRKEKRNFPLILESPSPNQTSLYFCASMFEWGGSGANVLTFGAGSRLTVL.

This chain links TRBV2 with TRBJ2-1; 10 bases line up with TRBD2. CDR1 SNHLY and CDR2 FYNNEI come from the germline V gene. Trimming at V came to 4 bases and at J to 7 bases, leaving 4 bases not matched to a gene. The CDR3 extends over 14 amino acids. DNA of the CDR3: TGTGCCAGCAGTGGCCCTAGCGGGAGTAATGAGCAGTTCTTC. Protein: CASSGPSGSNEQFF.

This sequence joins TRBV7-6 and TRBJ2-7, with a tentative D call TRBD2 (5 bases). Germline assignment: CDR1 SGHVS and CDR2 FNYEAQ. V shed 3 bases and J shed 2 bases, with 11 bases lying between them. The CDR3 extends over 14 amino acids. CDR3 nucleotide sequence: TGTGCCAGCAGCTTTCGACGGGGAGCCTACGAGCAGTACTTC. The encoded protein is CASSFRRGAYEQYF.

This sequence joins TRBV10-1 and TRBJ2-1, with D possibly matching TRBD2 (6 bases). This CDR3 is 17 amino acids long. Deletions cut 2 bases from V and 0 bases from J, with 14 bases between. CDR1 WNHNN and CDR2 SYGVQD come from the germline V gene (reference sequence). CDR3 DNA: TGCGCCAGCAGTGAGAGGGTAGCGGTCAGCTCCTACAATGAGCAGTTCTTC. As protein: CASSERVAVSSYNEQFF.